Below, 9 T cell receptor beta chains from the same sample are listed, as sequenced in a study of blood T cells in healthy people across ages. A sample-barcoded 5' primer and a J-beta primer mix were used in a second PCR of about 7 to 12 cycles. Via MiXCR, TCRdb re-called the 5' RACE reads, giving one row per CDR3 protein. The sample includes roughly 800,000 distinct CDR3 sequences, more than 45% of them seen just once. The material sequenced was blood. These TCRs come from a man aged 30-40 years in good health.

This clonotype was picked up a small number of times. V is TRBV5-1 and J is TRBJ2-6; D assignment may be TRBD1 or TRBD2 (5 bases each). Germline CDR1 SGHRS, CDR2 YFSETQ. The CDR3 is 18 amino acids. V shed 2 bases and J shed 0 bases, with 15 bases lying between them. CDR3 nucleotides: TGCGCCAGCAGCTTTCGTGGGACCGATAACTCTGGGGCCAACGTCCTGACTTTC. This encodes CASSFRGTDNSGANVLTF.

V usage is TRBV13 and J usage is TRBJ2-7, with D perhaps TRBD1 (5 bases). V lost 2 bases and J 0 bases, leaving 17 bases between the germline ends. CDR1 PRHDT and CDR2 FYEKMQ come from the germline V gene (reference sequence). The CDR3 consists of 17 residues. The CDR3: CASSLQARRQSSYEQYF. In DNA form, the CDR3 reads TGTGCCAGCAGCTTACAAGCTCGAAGACAGAGCTCCTACGAGCAGTACTTC.

The chain employs TRBV28 and TRBJ2-4; no firm D call. There are 18 residues in the CDR3. Between the trimmed V and J ends, which lost 2 bases and 0 bases, there was a span of 17 bases. Germline CDR1 is MDHEN and CDR2 is SYDVKM. CDR3 nucleotides: TGTGCCAGCAGTTTAAGGCCCCTCCGTCTTTTAGCCAAAAACATTCAGTACTTC. Protein product: CASSLRPLRLLAKNIQYF.

This clonotype was seen a handful of times. The chain links TRBV29-1 to TRBJ1-2, with TRBD1 matching over 8 bases. The CDR3 has 13 residues. Germline values: CDR1 SQVTM, CDR2 ANQGSEA. After removal of 6 bases from V and 7 bases from J, the junction contained 10 bases not matched to a gene. The CDR3 loop is CSVLADRESGYTF. The CDR3 DNA reads as TGCAGCGTCCTAGCGGACAGGGAGAGTGGCTACACCTTC.

This clonotype was detected a few times. The genes are TRBV12-3 or TRBV12-4 and TRBJ2-5; TRBD1 matches at 7 bases. Unmatched junction bases numbered 5, after V lost 5 bases and J lost 2 bases. The CDR3 loop spans 14 amino acids. The CDR3 is CASSRGQVQETQYF. The CDR3 DNA reads TGTGCCAGCAGTCGAGGACAGGTACAAGAGACCCAGTACTTC.

The chain is built from TRBV3-1 and TRBJ2-3, with 8 bases aligning to TRBD2. This CDR3 comprises 13 residues. Per germline, CDR1 LGHDT and CDR2 YNNKEL (reference sequence). V dropped 9 bases and J dropped 2; count of bases not matched to a gene: 4. In DNA, the CDR3 is TGTGCCAGACCAGCGGGAGACACAGATACGCAGTATTTT. It translates to CARPAGDTDTQYF.

This clonotype was seen more than once but under ten times. For the CDR3, the DNA is TGTGCCAGTGGGTTGGAGGGAATCCACGAGCAGTACTTC. This translates into CASGLEGIHEQYF. V is TRBV11-2 and J is TRBJ2-7, with a tentative D call TRBD2 (6 bases). The CDR3 sequence is 13 residues long. V was pared by 9 bases and J by 5 bases, with 17 bases between. Germline lookup yields CDR1 SGHAT and CDR2 FQNNGV.

This rearrangement joins TRBV5-1 to TRBJ2-7, with TRBD1 identical over 9 bases. CDR1 SGHRS and CDR2 YFSETQ come from the germline V gene. Trimming at V came to 3 bases and at J to 4 bases, leaving 8 bases not matched to a gene. CDR3 size: 15 residues. The CDR3 DNA reads as TGCGCCAGCAGCTCGGCCCCCGGGACAGGGTACGAGCAGTACTTC. Encoded protein: CASSSAPGTGYEQYF.

V and J are TRBV2 and TRBJ1-6; no firm D call. From germline, CDR1 is SNHLY and CDR2 FYNNEI. The V end lost 6 bases, the J end lost 13 bases, and 10 bases lay between the germline ends. The CDR3 length is 11 residues. The CDR3 protein is CASRETGPLHF. The CDR3 bases are TGTGCCAGCAGAGAAACGGGTCCCCTCCACTTT. Variable domain in full (rest from reference TRBV2 and TRBJ1-6): EPEVTQTPSHQVTQMGQEVILRCVPISNHLYFYWYRQILGQKVEFLVSFYNNEISEKSEIFDDQFSVERPDGSNFTLKIRSTKLEDSAMYFCASRETGPLHFGNGTRLTVT.